Listed here is a single T cell receptor (beta chain). The source of the sample is a study of blood T cell repertoires in COVID-19. Original processing notes: Amplifying reference gene primers gave estimates of nucleated cell counts. The data were produced by immunoSEQ multiplex PCR, yet TCRdb's version contains in-frame clones alone and is incomplete. Clone size and the V and J calls come from that table; the DNA yielded D and trimming. The table has 200,000 to 300,000 clones, 65% to 90% seen once. The length of the CDR3 is 13 residues. V lost 1 base and J lost 3, with 7 bases in between. CDR1 and CDR2 (germline): KGHSH, LQKENI.

The sequenced sample consisted of peripheral blood. The chain recombines TRBV18 with TRBJ2-7; D is uncertain. The receptor was isolated from a man in his forties who had recovered from COVID-19. CDR3 DNA: TGTGCCAGCTCACCACGTGGCGGCTACGAGCAGTACTTC. Translated, it gives CASSPRGGYEQYF. The full variable domain, rest sourced from reference TRBV18 and TRBJ2-7, is NAGVMQNPRHLVRRRGQEARLRCSPMKGHSHVYWYRQLPEEGLKFMVYLQKENIIDESGMPKERFSAEFPKEGPSILRIQQVVRGDSAAYFCASSPRGGYEQYFGPGTRLTVT.